This TCR beta chain was sequenced during a study of post-analysis software for immune sequencing data. Study information: The courses of disease that were included comprised relapsing-remitting, secondary progressive and progressive-relapsing multiple sclerosis.

Deletions cut 2 bases from V and 0 bases from J, with 11 bases between. Germline CDR1 reads KGHSH; CDR2 reads LQKENI. The CDR3 consists of 17 residues. In the case of this clonotype: The antigen is not known.

Broader study findings: Samples from a shared batch, those prepared together, strongly co-clustered by F measure. Five or six TRBV segments were significantly more frequent in patients than in controls. TRBV5-6, TRBV5-1 and TRBV20-1 were among these segments.

Unique molecular identifiers featured in each of the TCR beta cDNA libraries. TCRdb reanalysed the PCR reads using MiXCR and keeps one entry per CDR3 protein. The table records approximately 660,000 distinct CDR3 sequences, more than 50% of them present only once. The TCR comes from a girl aged 2-10 years with multiple sclerosis. The sequencing sample was made of blood. The chain combines TRBV18 with TRBJ2-6; D is uncertain. The CDR3 sequence is CASSPEQVSSGANVLTF. CDR3 in DNA: TGTGCCAGCTCACCAGAACAAGTTTCCTCTGGGGCCAACGTCCTGACTTTC.